This T cell receptor beta chain was sequenced for a study of T cells in Graves' hyperthyroidism and ophthalmopathy. This clonotype came up many times. TCR beta CDR3 sequences were amplified from RNA transcripts. The TCR CDR3 was amplified in a first-round RT-PCR using the HTBI primer set. From the multiplex PCR reads, TCRdb called clonotypes with MiXCR, one entry per CDR3 protein. The profile covers roughly 150,000 distinct CDR3 sequences, with roughly 10% appearing a single time and approximately 20% taken by the ten largest. The CDR3 spans 16 residues. CDR1 MNHEY and CDR2 SMNVEV come from the germline V gene (reference sequence). J gave up 0 bases and V 3 bases, and 7 bases lay outside the gene matches.

This sequence was found in a woman under 30 with Graves' hyperthyroidism that later progressed to Graves' ophthalmopathy. V and J are TRBV27 and TRBJ2-7, with TRBD2 matching 8 bases. The material sequenced was blood. The CDR3 DNA follows: TGTGCCAGCAGTTTGAGCGGGAGCGCCAGCTCCTACGAGCAGTACTTC. It translates to CASSLSGSASSYEQYF.